Following are 10 T cell receptor beta chains from one sample sequenced in a study of breast tumors, draining lymph nodes, adjacent tissues. TCRdb ran MiXCR on the multiplex PCR reads and lists one entry per CDR3 protein. The sample records over 20,000 distinct CDR3 sequences, roughly 20% being singletons. Sequencing was done on a sample of breast tumor tissue. The origin of the receptors is a female donor with breast cancer. Some clones in this sample may be carry-over from other donors' samples.

This clonotype has ten or more counts. This sequence joins TRBV20-1 and TRBJ2-2, with a weak D call TRBD2 (6 bases). CDR3 length equals 16 residues. Trimming took off 1 base at V and 4 bases at J, with 16 bases between the two ends. Germline V lookup: CDR1 DFQATT, CDR2 SNEGSKA (reference sequence). The chain's CDR3 is CSARVPFGAGTGELFF. The CDR3 nucleotides are TGCAGTGCTAGAGTACCTTTCGGAGCGGGCACCGGGGAGCTGTTTTTT.

This clonotype was seen at least ten times. This chain joins TRBV5-5 and TRBJ2-5, with TRBD1 identical over 12 bases. CDR3 size: 18 residues. The germline V gene has CDR1 SGHKS and CDR2 YYEKEE (reference sequence). V lost 7 bases to trimming and J lost 5 bases; unmatched junction nucleotides: 18. Here the CDR3 reads CASDIRDRGHQTGETQYF. The CDR3 region has the DNA TGTGCCAGCGACATCCGGGACAGGGGGCATCAGACGGGGGAGACCCAGTACTTC.

A note on this clonotype: An end of the junction differs from the germline gene, which may be a read error. The genes are TRBV2 and TRBJ1-3; 7 nucleotides align to TRBD1. The CDR3 runs to 18 residues. Per germline, CDR1 SNHLY and CDR2 FYNNEI. CDR3 nucleotides: TGTGCCAGCAGCGGCATATCGTTGGACAGGTCTGAGGGAAACGCCATATATTTT. Residues: CASSGISLDRSEGNAIYF.

This clonotype was seen many times. This chain joins TRBV3-1 and TRBJ2-3; the D gene could be TRBD1 or TRBD2 (5 bases each). Germline V gives CDR1 LGHDT, CDR2 YNNKEL (reference sequence). Trimming removed 0 bases from V and 5 bases from J, with 12 bases in between. The CDR3 is 15 residues long. The CDR3 DNA sequence: TGTGCCAGCAGCCAAGATCGCCTGGGGGTAGATACGCAGTATTTT. Its protein product is CASSQDRLGVDTQYF.

The gene calls are TRBV5-1 and TRBJ1-6, with 8 bases lining up with TRBD1. With V trimmed by 0 bases and J by 6 bases, 2 bases remained unmatched. Germline V gene lookup returns CDR1 SGHRS and CDR2 YFSETQ. The CDR3 runs to 15 residues. In DNA form, the CDR3 reads TGCGCCAGCAGCTTGGACAGGGGGGGTAATTCACCCCTCCACTTT. This gives the protein CASSLDRGGNSPLHF.

This clonotype was picked up many times. This chain uses TRBV28 with TRBJ2-7, with a tentative D call TRBD1 (6 bases). CDR1 is MDHEN, CDR2 SYDVKM, per germline. Deletions cut 3 bases from V and 1 base from J, with 13 bases between. The CDR3 covers 15 residues. The CDR3 region has the DNA TGTGCCAGCAGTTTTGGGGGCCCTAGTTCCTACGAGCAGTACTTC. This sequence encodes CASSFGGPSSYEQYF.

The J gene is TRBJ2-2, the V gene TRBV20-1, with no clear D. The germline V gene encodes CDR1 DFQATT and CDR2 SNEGSKA (reference sequence). This CDR3 has 12 residues. Deletions cut 3 bases from V and 7 bases from J, with 9 bases between. This CDR3 is CSASPTVGELFF. CDR3 DNA: TGCAGTGCTAGCCCCACTGTCGGGGAGCTGTTTTTT.

This clonotype was counted ten times or more. CDR3 DNA sequence: TGTGCCAGCAGCCAAGCTCTTCAGCGGGCTAACAATGAGCAGTTCTTC. It translates to CASSQALQRANNEQFF. The chain joins TRBV3-1 to TRBJ2-1, with D maybe TRBD2 (6 bases). This CDR3 is 16 amino acids long. Germline V gene sequence: CDR1 LGHDT, CDR2 YNNKEL (reference sequence). V dropped 1 base and J dropped 5 bases, with 15 bases sitting between them.

This clonotype was seen ten or more times. CDR3 residues: CASSYSTGVDYGYTF. As DNA, the CDR3 is TGTGCCAGCAGTTACTCGACGGGGGTAGACTATGGCTACACCTTC. This chain uses TRBV6-5 with TRBJ1-2, with D perhaps matching TRBD1 (5 bases). Germline V lookup: CDR1 MNHEY, CDR2 SVGAGI. V shed 0 bases and J shed 3 bases, with 11 bases lying between them. This CDR3 spans 15 amino acids.

This clonotype showed up many times. The chain has TRBV5-1 and TRBJ2-7; 11 bases are shared with TRBD2. Germline CDR1 and CDR2: SGHRS and YFSETQ. The CDR3 extends over 15 amino acids. The J segment lost 1 base and the V segment lost 3 bases, leaving 3 bases of the junction unmatched. This CDR3 is CASSSLAGGSYEQYF. CDR3 bases: TGCGCCAGCAGCTCTCTAGCGGGAGGTTCCTACGAGCAGTACTTC. The variable domain in full, completed from reference TRBV5-1 and TRBJ2-7, reads KAGVTQTPRYLIKTRGQQVTLSCSPISGHRSVSWYQQTPGQGLQFLFEYFSETQRNKGNFPGRFSGRQFSNSRSEMNVSTLELGDSALYLCASSSLAGGSYEQYFGPGTRLTVT.